A single count supports the clone carrying this TCR beta chain. Mismatch with germline at one junction end may stem from a read error. The CDR3 length is 13 residues. From germline, CDR1 is MDHEN and CDR2 SYDVKM. Profiling relied on immunoSEQ multiplex PCR, and the TCRdb table lists in-frame clones only, not all of them. This table has about 70,000 clones, roughly 90% appearing once. This entry belongs to a study of OX40 agonist ivuxolimab in advanced cancers. This chain uses TRBV28 with TRBJ1-1; a possible D gene is TRBD1 (6 bases). This sample comprised CD4+ or CD8+ T cells sorted from blood, obtained in a trial of the OX40 agonist ivuxolimab. This receptor was taken from an adult with an advanced solid tumor such as melanoma, head and neck, liver or kidney cancer. The CDR3 sequence is CASSSGARDLWIF. Here the CDR3 DNA reads TGTGCCAGCAGCTCGGGGGCCAGGGACCTCTGGATCTTT.